The entry below describes one TCR beta chain. This specimen comes from a study of blood T cell repertoires in COVID-19. Study overall: The United States, Italy and Spain provided the acute and convalescent COVID-19 samples. T cells, B-cell-depleted T cells, or PBMCs supplied cDNA or gDNA.

Original methodology: Reference gene primer amplification yielded estimated nucleated cell counts. Using immunoSEQ multiplex PCR, the repertoire was profiled, and TCRdb retains in-frame clones only, with some absent. The V and J calls and clone size are taken from that table; D and trimming were inferred from the DNA. The repertoire holds some 56,000 clones, with approximately 89% as singletons. This CDR3 region has 13 residues. Per the germline V gene, CDR1 is SQVTM and CDR2 is ANQGSEA. Trimming left V 4 bases short and J 0 bases short, with 7 bases between. Seattle participants joined during active infection and were tracked over time.

Sequenced: peripheral blood. This rearrangement joins TRBV29-1 to TRBJ1-3; D uncertain. The TCR sequence derives from a woman in her sixties with COVID-19, enrolled during active disease. The CDR3 spells CSVGSSSGNTIYF. The DNA for the CDR3 is TGCAGCGTTGGATCCAGCTCTGGAAACACCATATATTTT.